The rows below give T cell receptor beta chains drawn from one sample of a study of regulatory T cells in long-lasting Graves disease. TCRdb processed the multiplex PCR reads anew with MiXCR; each CDR3 protein has one entry. Found here are a few hundred thousand distinct CDR3 sequences, roughly 24% of them singletons; the top ten hold around 30%. The sample here was peripheral blood mononuclear cells (PBMCs), taken when the disease was refractory, from a patient treated with antithyroid drugs. These receptors originate from a woman between 40 and 50 years old with Graves disease. Each CDR3 is given with its conserved first and last residue. D genes are given only for firm matches. Clone size appears in some rows only: once, few, many, or a class for an expanded clone.

J gene,D gene,clone size,V gene,CDR3 protein,CDR3 DNA
TRBJ2-6,TRBD1,few,TRBV7-2,CASSSGTGRSGANVLTF,TGTGCCAGCAGCTCCGGGACAGGTCGGTCTGGGGCCAACGTCCTGACTTTC
TRBJ2-1,.,.,TRBV7-6,CASSLGGIYNEQFF,TGTGCCAGCAGCTTAGGCGGGATTTACAATGAGCAGTTCTTC
TRBJ2-1,.,.,TRBV12-3/TRBV12-4,CASSRGVNEQFF,TGTGCCAGCAGTAGGGGAGTCAATGAGCAGTTCTTC
TRBJ2-7,.,many,TRBV6-5,CASSYQKMDHEQYF,TGTGCCAGCAGTTACCAGAAGATGGACCACGAGCAGTACTTC
TRBJ2-7,TRBD1,many,TRBV6-5,CASSSAGGSSYEQYF,TGTGCCAGCAGTTCGGCAGGGGGTAGCTCCTACGAGCAGTACTTC
TRBJ1-1,.,many,TRBV27,CASSSVFRRAFF,TGTGCCAGCAGTTCTGTCTTCCGAAGAGCTTTCTTT
TRBJ2-5,TRBD1,many,TRBV24-1,CATSDSGTGAQETQYF,TGTGCCACCAGTGATTCCGGGACAGGGGCACAAGAGACCCAGTACTTC
TRBJ1-4,.,few,TRBV3-1,CASSRREREKLFF,TGTGCCAGCAGCCGAAGGGAGCGGGAGAAACTGTTTTTT
TRBJ1-5,.,.,TRBV28,CASQLWVSNQPQHF,TGTGCCAGCCAGTTATGGGTTAGCAATCAGCCCCAGCATTTT
TRBJ1-1,.,many,TRBV28,CASSQGRVRGYYNTEAFF,TGTGCCAGCAGCCAGGGAAGAGTCAGGGGATACTACAACACTGAAGCTTTCTTT
TRBJ2-7,.,many,TRBV6-5,CASSYDLGYEQYF,TGTGCCAGCAGTTACGACCTCGGTTACGAGCAGTACTTC
TRBJ2-5,.,many,TRBV30,CAWTLSETQYF,TGTGCCTGGACCCTAAGCGAGACCCAGTACTTC
TRBJ2-7,.,many,TRBV11-2,CASARGSYEQYF,TGTGCCAGCGCCAGGGGTTCCTACGAGCAGTACTTC
TRBJ1-2,.,.,TRBV28,CASSWWRWGMGNYGYTF,TGTGCCAGCAGTTGGTGGCGATGGGGTATGGGTAACTATGGCTACACCTTC
TRBJ2-3,TRBD1,.,TRBV28,CASSGGQGTPTDTQYF,TGTGCCAGCAGTGGAGGACAGGGAACTCCAACAGATACGCAGTATTTT
TRBJ2-4,TRBD2,.,TRBV19,CASSIRRAASGDKYRNIQYF,TGTGCCAGTAGTATAAGAAGAGCGGCAAGCGGGGATAAATATCGAAACATTCAGTACTTC
TRBJ2-5,TRBD2,.,TRBV6-1,CASSLGLAGGSIETQYF,TGTGCCAGCAGCCTCGGACTAGCGGGAGGGTCGATCGAGACCCAGTACTTC
TRBJ2-7,TRBD1,.,TRBV15,CATSFGGTGINEQHF,TGTGCCACCAGCTTCGGGGGGACAGGGATCAACGAGCAGCACTTC
TRBJ1-4,.,few,TRBV28,CASSSGLNEKLFF,TGTGCCAGCAGTTCGGGTCTTAATGAAAAACTGTTTTTT
TRBJ1-2,TRBD1,.,TRBV12-3/TRBV12-4,CASSRGTGSNYGYTF,TGTGCCAGCAGCCGAGGGACAGGATCTAACTATGGCTACACCTTC
TRBJ2-3,.,once,TRBV20-1,CSASLPGHPDTQYF,TGCAGTGCTAGTTTACCGGGACATCCAGATACGCAGTATTTT
TRBJ1-1,.,.,TRBV29-1,CSALVYNPTSTEAFF,TGCAGCGCTCTCGTCTATAACCCGACAAGCACTGAAGCTTTCTTT
TRBJ1-4,.,few,TRBV20-1,CSVSSGGYEKLFF,TGCAGTGTTAGCTCAGGAGGTTATGAAAAACTGTTTTTT
TRBJ2-3,TRBD1,few,TRBV7-9,CASSLVPSTGGTDTQYF,TGTGCCAGCAGCTTAGTACCCTCTACAGGGGGCACAGATACGCAGTATTTT
TRBJ2-2,.,many,TRBV6-1,CASSPGPRPGELFF,TGTGCCAGCAGTCCCGGGCCCAGACCCGGGGAGCTGTTTTTT
TRBJ1-1,.,.,TRBV15,CATSRSNTGSTEAFF,TGTGCCACCAGCAGATCAAACACGGGGAGCACTGAAGCTTTCTTT
TRBJ1-5,.,few,TRBV9,CASSLGWADQPQHF,TGTGCCAGCAGCCTGGGGTGGGCGGACCAGCCCCAGCATTTT
TRBJ2-2,.,many,TRBV11-2,CASSLVSLRTVANTGELFF,TGTGCCAGCAGCTTAGTCTCCCTGAGGACCGTTGCGAACACCGGGGAGCTGTTTTTT
TRBJ2-7,.,few,TRBV15,CATSRDLAAYEQYF,TGTGCCACCAGCAGAGACTTAGCCGCCTACGAGCAGTACTTC
TRBJ2-4,.,many,TRBV11-2,CASSPNTVTKNIQYF,TGTGCCAGCAGCCCCAATACGGTAACCAAAAACATTCAGTACTTC
TRBJ2-5,.,once,TRBV10-2,CASSESSGGAPKTQYF,TGCGCCAGCAGTGAGTCGAGTGGAGGGGCCCCGAAGACCCAGTACTTC
TRBJ2-7,TRBD2,many,TRBV20-1,CSAMGTSGNEQYF,TGCAGTGCTATGGGGACTAGCGGGAACGAGCAGTACTTC
TRBJ2-5,TRBD2,many,TRBV15,CATSSAGTSGRETQYF,TGTGCCACCAGCAGCGCCGGGACTAGCGGGCGAGAGACCCAGTACTTC
TRBJ1-2,.,many,TRBV16,CASSQSTGTFYGYTF,TGTGCCAGCAGCCAATCCACAGGGACCTTCTATGGCTACACCTTC
TRBJ2-7,TRBD1,few,TRBV20-1,CSATRDRRLPHFYEQYF,TGCAGTGCTACCAGGGACAGGCGACTACCTCATTTCTACGAGCAGTACTTC
TRBJ1-1,.,.,TRBV19,CASRSLSPAAEAFF,TGTGCCAGTAGGAGTCTAAGTCCGGCGGCTGAAGCTTTCTTT
TRBJ2-7,TRBD1,many,TRBV7-6,CASSPTLSTGGEQYF,TGTGCCAGCAGCCCTACTTTATCCACAGGGGGCGAGCAGTACTTC
TRBJ2-3,.,.,TRBV28,CASSNRAPTDTQYF,TGTGCCAGCAGTAACAGGGCCCCCACAGATACGCAGTATTTT
TRBJ2-5,.,.,TRBV25-1,CASSSGWKGTQYF,TGTGCCAGCAGTTCAGGATGGAAGGGGACCCAGTACTTC
TRBJ1-2,TRBD1,.,TRBV27,CASSHRGDGYTF,TGTGCCAGCAGCCACAGGGGAGATGGCTACACCTTC
TRBJ2-7,TRBD2,many,TRBV20-1,CSARGMGLVGNEQYF,TGCAGTGCTAGAGGTATGGGACTAGTTGGCAACGAGCAGTACTTC
TRBJ2-5,TRBD1,many,TRBV28,CASSKATGLETQYF,TGTGCCAGCAGTAAAGCGACAGGGTTAGAGACCCAGTACTTC
TRBJ2-7,TRBD2,many,TRBV6-1,CASSRRFGTRHEQYF,TGTGCCAGCAGTAGAAGATTCGGGACTAGACACGAGCAGTACTTC
TRBJ2-7,TRBD2,few,TRBV5-1,CASSLRTSGRMAYEQYF,TGCGCCAGCAGTTTAAGGACTAGCGGGAGGATGGCCTACGAGCAGTACTTC
TRBJ1-2,.,.,TRBV7-9,CASSYRGKGYGYTF,TGTGCCAGCAGCTATAGAGGGAAAGGCTATGGCTACACCTTC
TRBJ2-5,.,few,TRBV27,CASSLSWQETQYF,TGTGCCAGCAGTTTGAGTTGGCAAGAGACCCAGTACTTC
TRBJ2-2,.,.,TRBV7-9,CASSLASARDTNTGELFF,TGTGCCAGCAGCTTAGCGAGTGCTAGGGACACGAACACCGGGGAGCTGTTTTTT